Listed below are T cell receptor beta chains from one sample, sequenced in a study of regulatory T cells in long-lasting Graves disease. MiXCR was run by TCRdb on the multiplex PCR reads, yielding one entry per CDR3 protein. Among about 440,000 distinct CDR3 sequences listed, about 15% were seen once. The data also belong to a second study, concerning T cells in Graves' hyperthyroidism and ophthalmopathy.

The input for sequencing was peripheral blood mononuclear cells (PBMCs), taken at new diagnosis, from a patient treated with antithyroid drugs. These receptor sequences come from a woman aged 25 to 39 with Graves disease. Both conserved end residues are part of each CDR3. A D gene is named only where the DNA matches it firmly. Some rows mark clone size as missing; the rest say once, few, many or name a class of expanded clone.

CASSLRQGPKETQYF | TGTGCCAGCAGCTTAAGGCAGGGCCCAAAAGAGACCCAGTACTTC | . | . | TRBJ2-5 | TRBV7-6
CASISSMNTEAFF | TGTGCCAGCATATCTTCCATGAACACTGAAGCTTTCTTT | once | . | TRBJ1-1 | TRBV2
CASSESDRGGYEQYF | TGTGCCAGCAGTGAGTCGGACAGGGGTGGCTACGAGCAGTACTTC | . | TRBD1 | TRBJ2-7 | TRBV2
CATSRDTLAGDTQYF | TGTGCCACCAGCAGAGATACCCTAGCGGGGGATACGCAGTATTTT | . | TRBD2 | TRBJ2-3 | TRBV15
CASSVGTGPSTEAFF | TGTGCCAGCAGCGTAGGGACAGGGCCAAGCACTGAAGCTTTCTTT | . | TRBD1 | TRBJ1-1 | TRBV9
CSARDGGGPAGQFF | TGCAGTGCTAGAGATGGTGGAGGTCCCGCGGGGCAGTTCTTC | many | . | TRBJ2-1 | TRBV20-1
CASSFRVPGDLNNQPQHF | TGTGCCAGCAGTTTTCGGGTTCCAGGGGATCTGAACAATCAGCCCCAGCATTTT | few | . | TRBJ1-5 | TRBV12-3/TRBV12-4
CASSLAMAGAAGELFF | TGTGCCAGCAGTTTGGCCATGGCAGGGGCGGCCGGGGAGCTGTTTTTT | many | . | TRBJ2-2 | TRBV12-3/TRBV12-4
CASSPTSGSKTQYF | TGTGCCAGCAGCCCAACTAGCGGGAGTAAGACCCAGTACTTC | once | TRBD2 | TRBJ2-5 | TRBV11-2
CASTTYLGGSYNEQFF | TGTGCCAGCACCACTTACTTAGGGGGCTCCTACAATGAGCAGTTCTTC | few | . | TRBJ2-1 | TRBV13
CSAREMGQGFLKTQYF | TGCAGTGCTAGAGAGATGGGACAGGGTTTTTTGAAGACCCAGTACTTC | many | TRBD1 | TRBJ2-5 | TRBV20-1
CSVEGGRSFGGEQFF | TGCAGCGTTGAAGGTGGGAGGAGTTTCGGGGGTGAGCAGTTCTTC | . | . | TRBJ2-1 | TRBV29-1
CASSLAGDQYF | TGTGCCAGCTCGTTAGCGGGGGATCAGTACTTC | many | TRBD2 | TRBJ2-4 | TRBV12-3/TRBV12-4
CASSSTSGSSTDTQYF | TGTGCCAGCAGCTCGACTAGCGGGAGCAGCACAGATACGCAGTATTTT | many | TRBD2 | TRBJ2-3 | TRBV7-9
CASSGGLAGGPGRNEQFF | TGCGCCAGCAGCGGAGGACTAGCGGGAGGGCCGGGGCGTAATGAGCAGTTCTTC | many | TRBD2 | TRBJ2-1 | TRBV5-1
CASRYPGTGLNEQYF | TGTGCCAGCAGATACCCCGGGACAGGGTTGAACGAGCAGTACTTC | many | TRBD1 | TRBJ2-7 | TRBV28
CASRQLAGGGEQYF | TGTGCCAGCAGACAACTAGCGGGAGGGGGGGAGCAGTACTTC | . | TRBD2 | TRBJ2-7 | TRBV6-1
CASSFGQRYTF | TGCGCCAGCAGCTTCGGACAGCGCTACACCTTC | few | . | TRBJ1-2 | TRBV5-1
CASSSITVGGSYNEQFF | TGTGCCAGCAGTTCGATAACAGTGGGAGGTTCATACAATGAGCAGTTCTTC | many | . | TRBJ2-1 | TRBV27
CASSENRAGVGYTF | TGTGCCAGCAGTGAAAATCGGGCAGGGGTAGGCTACACCTTC | . | . | TRBJ1-2 | TRBV2
CASSSRVLGGYTF | TGTGCCAGCAGTTCCAGGGTATTGGGCGGCTACACCTTC | many | . | TRBJ1-2 | TRBV12-3/TRBV12-4
CASSPGLAGNEQFF | TGTGCCAGCAGCCCGGGACTAGCGGGCAATGAGCAGTTCTTC | few | TRBD2 | TRBJ2-1 | TRBV5-6
CSARVPGASYGYTF | TGCAGTGCTAGAGTTCCGGGGGCCTCGTATGGCTACACCTTC | few | . | TRBJ1-2 | TRBV20-1
CATSETGQGGNTGELFF | TGTGCCACCAGTGAAACCGGACAGGGGGGGAACACCGGGGAGCTGTTTTTT | few | TRBD1 | TRBJ2-2 | TRBV24-1
CASSRPGGYGYTF | TGCGCCAGCAGCCGCCCGGGGGGCTATGGCTACACCTTC | . | . | TRBJ1-2 | TRBV4-1
CASSRTSGINYEQHF | TGTGCCAGCAGCCGGACTAGCGGGATTAACTACGAGCAGCACTTC | . | TRBD2 | TRBJ2-7 | TRBV6-2/TRBV6-3
CASSLDSSTGELFF | TGTGCCAGCAGCTTAGATAGCAGCACCGGGGAGCTGTTTTTT | few | . | TRBJ2-2 | TRBV11-2
CASRINTENYGYTF | TGTGCCAGCAGGATCAATACAGAAAACTATGGCTACACCTTC | many | . | TRBJ1-2 | TRBV6-1
CASSHALAGRTDTQYF | TGTGCCAGCAGCCACGCGTTAGCGGGGCGCACAGATACGCAGTATTTT | few | TRBD2 | TRBJ2-3 | TRBV6-2/TRBV6-3
CASSPPGLAGHEQFF | TGTGCCAGCAGTCCCCCGGGACTAGCGGGGCATGAGCAGTTCTTC | many | TRBD2 | TRBJ2-1 | TRBV12-3/TRBV12-4